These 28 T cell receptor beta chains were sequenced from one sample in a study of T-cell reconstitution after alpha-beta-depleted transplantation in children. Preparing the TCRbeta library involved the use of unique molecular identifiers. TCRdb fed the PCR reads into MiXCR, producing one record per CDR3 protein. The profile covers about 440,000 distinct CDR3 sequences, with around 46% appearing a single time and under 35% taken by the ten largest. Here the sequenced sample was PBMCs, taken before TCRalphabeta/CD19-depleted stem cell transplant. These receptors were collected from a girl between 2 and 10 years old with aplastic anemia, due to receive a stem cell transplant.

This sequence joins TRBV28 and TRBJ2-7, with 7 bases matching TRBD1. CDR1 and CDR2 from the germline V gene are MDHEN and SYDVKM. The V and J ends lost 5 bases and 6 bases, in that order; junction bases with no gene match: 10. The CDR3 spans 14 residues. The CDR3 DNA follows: TGTGCCAGCAGTCCAGGACAGGCGCCCGGCGAGCAGTACTTC. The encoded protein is CASSPGQAPGEQYF. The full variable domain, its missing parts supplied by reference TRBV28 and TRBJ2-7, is DVKVTQSSRYLVKRTGEKVFLECVQDMDHENMFWYRQDPGLGLRLIYFSYDVKMKEKGDIPEGYSVSREKKERFSLILESASTNQTSMYLCASSPGQAPGEQYFGPGTRLTVT.

CDR3 in DNA: TGTGCCAGCAGTAAACCAGGGAGGAACACTGAAGCTTTCTTT. As protein: CASSKPGRNTEAFF. This chain links TRBV27 with TRBJ1-1; the D gene is possibly TRBD1 (5 bases). V gave up 5 bases and J gave up 1 base, with 11 bases separating them. From germline, CDR1 is MNHEY and CDR2 SMNVEV (reference sequence). This CDR3 has 14 residues.

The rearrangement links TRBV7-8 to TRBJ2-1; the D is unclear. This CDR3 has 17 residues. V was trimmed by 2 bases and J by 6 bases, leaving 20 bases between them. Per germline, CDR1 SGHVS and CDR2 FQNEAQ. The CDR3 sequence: CASSLLYAGQVGNEQFF. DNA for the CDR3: TGTGCCAGCAGCTTACTATATGCCGGGCAGGTGGGCAATGAGCAGTTCTTC.

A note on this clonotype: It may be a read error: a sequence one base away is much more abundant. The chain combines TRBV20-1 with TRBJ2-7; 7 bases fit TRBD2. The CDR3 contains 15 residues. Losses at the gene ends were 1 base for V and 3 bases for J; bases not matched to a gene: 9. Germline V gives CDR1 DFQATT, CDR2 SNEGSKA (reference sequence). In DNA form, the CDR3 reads TGCAGTGCTAGAGGCGGGAGTGGAGTGGACTACGAGCAGTACTTC. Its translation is CSARGGSGVDYEQYF.

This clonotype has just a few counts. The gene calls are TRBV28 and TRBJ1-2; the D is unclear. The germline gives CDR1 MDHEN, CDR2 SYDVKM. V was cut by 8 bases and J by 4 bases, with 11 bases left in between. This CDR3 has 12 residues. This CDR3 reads CASQTPSYGYTF. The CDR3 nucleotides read TGTGCCAGCCAGACACCGTCCTATGGCTACACCTTC.

CDR3 amino acids: CASSRPGVRNQPQHF. In DNA, the CDR3 is TGTGCCAGCAGTCGCCCAGGGGTTCGTAATCAGCCCCAGCATTTT. This chain links TRBV28 with TRBJ1-5; a possible D gene is TRBD1 (6 bases). Trimming took 5 bases from V and 4 from J, leaving 15 bases between them. Germline CDR1 is MDHEN and CDR2 is SYDVKM. This CDR3 is built from 15 residues.

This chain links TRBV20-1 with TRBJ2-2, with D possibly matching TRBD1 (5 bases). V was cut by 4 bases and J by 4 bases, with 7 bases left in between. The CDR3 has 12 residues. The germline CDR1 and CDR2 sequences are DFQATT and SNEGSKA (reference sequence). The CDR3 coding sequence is TGCAGTGCTACAGGGTTCACCGGGGAGCTGTTTTTT. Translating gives CSATGFTGELFF.

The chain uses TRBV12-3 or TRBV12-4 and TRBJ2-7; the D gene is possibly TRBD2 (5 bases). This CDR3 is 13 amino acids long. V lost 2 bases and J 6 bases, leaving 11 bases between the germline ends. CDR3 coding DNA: TGTGCCAGCAGTTTACCCCCTAGCCTCGAGCAGTACTTC. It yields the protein CASSLPPSLEQYF.

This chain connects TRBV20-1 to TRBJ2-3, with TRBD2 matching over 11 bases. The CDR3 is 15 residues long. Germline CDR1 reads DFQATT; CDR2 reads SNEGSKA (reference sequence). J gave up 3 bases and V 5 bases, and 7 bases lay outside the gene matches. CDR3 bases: TGCAGTGCTTCCCTAGCGGGAGGCTTAACAGATACGCAGTATTTT. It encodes CSASLAGGLTDTQYF.

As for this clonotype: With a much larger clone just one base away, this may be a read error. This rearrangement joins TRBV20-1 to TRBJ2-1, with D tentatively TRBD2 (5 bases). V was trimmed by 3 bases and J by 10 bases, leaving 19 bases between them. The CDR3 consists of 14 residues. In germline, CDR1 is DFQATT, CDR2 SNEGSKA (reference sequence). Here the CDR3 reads CSARTGMLPNEQFF. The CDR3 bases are TGCAGTGCTAGGACCGGGATGTTGCCGAACGAGCAGTTCTTC.

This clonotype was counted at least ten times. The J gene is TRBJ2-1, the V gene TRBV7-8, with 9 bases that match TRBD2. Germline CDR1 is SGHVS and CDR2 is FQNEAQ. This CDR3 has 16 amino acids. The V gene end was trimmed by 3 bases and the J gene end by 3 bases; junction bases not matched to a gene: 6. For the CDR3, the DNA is TGTGCCAGCAGCTTGCGTAGCGGGAGATTCTACAATGAGCAGTTCTTC. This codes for CASSLRSGRFYNEQFF.

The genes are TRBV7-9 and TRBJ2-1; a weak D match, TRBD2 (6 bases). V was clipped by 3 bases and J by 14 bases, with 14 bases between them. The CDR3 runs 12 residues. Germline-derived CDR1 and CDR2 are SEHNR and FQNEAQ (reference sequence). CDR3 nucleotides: TGTGCCAGCAGCTTGGCCTCACGGGGGAAGTTCTTC. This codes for CASSLASRGKFF.

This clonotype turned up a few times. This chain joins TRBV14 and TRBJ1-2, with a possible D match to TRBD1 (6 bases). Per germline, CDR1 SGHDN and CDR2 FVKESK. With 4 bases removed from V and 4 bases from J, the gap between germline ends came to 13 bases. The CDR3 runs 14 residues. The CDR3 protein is CASSPLDRSYGYTF. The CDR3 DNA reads TGTGCCAGCAGCCCCTTGGACAGAAGCTATGGCTACACCTTC.

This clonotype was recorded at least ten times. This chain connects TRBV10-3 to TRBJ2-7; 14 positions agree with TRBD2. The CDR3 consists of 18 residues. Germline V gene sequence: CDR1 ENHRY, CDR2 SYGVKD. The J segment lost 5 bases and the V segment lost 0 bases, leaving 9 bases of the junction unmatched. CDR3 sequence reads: CAISESTSGRATDNEQYF. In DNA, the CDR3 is TGTGCCATCAGTGAGTCGACTAGCGGGAGGGCCACCGACAACGAGCAGTACTTC.

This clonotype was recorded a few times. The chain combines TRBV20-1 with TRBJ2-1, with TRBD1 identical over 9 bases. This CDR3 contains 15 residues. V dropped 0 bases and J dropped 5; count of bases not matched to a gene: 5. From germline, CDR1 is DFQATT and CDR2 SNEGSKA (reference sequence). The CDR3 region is CSAREGTGTNNEQFF. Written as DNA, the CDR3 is TGCAGTGCTAGAGAGGGGACAGGGACAAACAATGAGCAGTTCTTC.

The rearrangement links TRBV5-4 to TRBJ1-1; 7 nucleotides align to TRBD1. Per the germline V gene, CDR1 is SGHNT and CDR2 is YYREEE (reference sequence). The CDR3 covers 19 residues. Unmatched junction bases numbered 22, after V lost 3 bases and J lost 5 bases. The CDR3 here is CASSSTLWEVTGMRTEAFF. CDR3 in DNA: TGTGCCAGCAGCTCGACCTTGTGGGAAGTGACAGGGATGAGGACTGAAGCTTTCTTT.

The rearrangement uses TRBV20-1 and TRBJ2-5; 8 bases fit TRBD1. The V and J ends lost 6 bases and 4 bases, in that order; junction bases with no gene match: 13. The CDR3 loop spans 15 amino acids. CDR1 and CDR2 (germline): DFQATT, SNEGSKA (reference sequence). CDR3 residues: CSALPGQGALETQYF. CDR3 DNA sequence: TGCAGTGCGCTGCCAGGACAGGGTGCCTTAGAGACCCAGTACTTC.

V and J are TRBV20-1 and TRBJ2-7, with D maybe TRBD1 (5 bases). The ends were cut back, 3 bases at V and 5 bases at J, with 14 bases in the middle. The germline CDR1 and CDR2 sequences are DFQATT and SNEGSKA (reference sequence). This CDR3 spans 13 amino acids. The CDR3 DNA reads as TGCAGTGCTAGGGGGCGATACCCGAACGAGCAGTACTTC. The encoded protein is CSARGRYPNEQYF.

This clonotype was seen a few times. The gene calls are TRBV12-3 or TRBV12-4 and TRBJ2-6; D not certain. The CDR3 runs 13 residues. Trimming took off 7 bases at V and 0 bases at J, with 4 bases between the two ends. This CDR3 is CASKRSGANVLTF. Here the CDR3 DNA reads TGTGCCAGCAAACGCTCTGGGGCCAACGTCCTGACTTTC.

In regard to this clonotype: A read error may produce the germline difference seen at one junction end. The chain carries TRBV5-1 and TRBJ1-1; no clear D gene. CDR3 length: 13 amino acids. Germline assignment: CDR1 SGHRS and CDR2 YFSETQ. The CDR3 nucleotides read TGTGCCAGCAGTTACGGCTCGAACACTGAAGCTTTCTTT. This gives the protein CASSYGSNTEAFF.

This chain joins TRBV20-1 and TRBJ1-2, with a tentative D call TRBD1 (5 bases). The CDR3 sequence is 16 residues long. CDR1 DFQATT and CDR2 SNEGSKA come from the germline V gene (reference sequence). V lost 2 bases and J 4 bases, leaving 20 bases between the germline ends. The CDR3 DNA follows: TGCAGTGCTAGATCCTCCGGGACCCTCAGTGGCTATGGCTACACCTTC. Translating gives CSARSSGTLSGYGYTF.

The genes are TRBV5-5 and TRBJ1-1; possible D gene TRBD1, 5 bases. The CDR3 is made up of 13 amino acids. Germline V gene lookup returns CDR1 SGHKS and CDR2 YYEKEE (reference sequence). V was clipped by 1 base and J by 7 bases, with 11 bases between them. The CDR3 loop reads CASSLPWDGEAFF. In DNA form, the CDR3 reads TGTGCCAGCAGCTTGCCCTGGGACGGTGAAGCTTTCTTT.

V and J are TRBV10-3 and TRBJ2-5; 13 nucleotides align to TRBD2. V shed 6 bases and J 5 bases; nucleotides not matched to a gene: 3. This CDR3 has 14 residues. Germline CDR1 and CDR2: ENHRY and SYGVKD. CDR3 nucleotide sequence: TGTGCCATCAGGGGGACTAGCGGGGATGAGACCCAGTACTTC. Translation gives CAIRGTSGDETQYF.

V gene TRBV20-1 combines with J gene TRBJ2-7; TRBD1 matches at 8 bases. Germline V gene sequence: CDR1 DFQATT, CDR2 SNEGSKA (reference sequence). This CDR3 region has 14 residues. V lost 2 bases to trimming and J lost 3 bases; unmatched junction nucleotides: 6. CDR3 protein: CSARPRGQGYEQYF. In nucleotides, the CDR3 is TGCAGTGCTAGACCCCGCGGACAGGGCTACGAGCAGTACTTC.

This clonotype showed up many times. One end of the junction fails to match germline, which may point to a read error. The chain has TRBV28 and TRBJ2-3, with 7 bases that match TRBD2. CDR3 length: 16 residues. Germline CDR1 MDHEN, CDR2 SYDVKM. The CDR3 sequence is CASTLMGGLGQDTQYF. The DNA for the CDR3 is TGTGCCAGCACTTTAATGGGTGGACTAGGTCAAGATACGCAGTATTTT.

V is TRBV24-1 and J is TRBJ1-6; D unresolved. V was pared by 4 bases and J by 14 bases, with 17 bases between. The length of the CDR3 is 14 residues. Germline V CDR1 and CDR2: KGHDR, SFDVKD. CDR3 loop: CATSDATYGSALHF. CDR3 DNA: TGTGCCACCAGTGACGCGACCTACGGGTCGGCCCTCCACTTT.

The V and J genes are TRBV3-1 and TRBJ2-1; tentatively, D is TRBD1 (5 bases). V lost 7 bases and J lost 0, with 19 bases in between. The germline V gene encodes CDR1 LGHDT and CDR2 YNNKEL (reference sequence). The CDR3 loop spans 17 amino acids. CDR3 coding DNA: TGTGCCAGCAACCTAAGGGCGGCAGGGTTCTCCTACAATGAGCAGTTCTTC. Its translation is CASNLRAAGFSYNEQFF.

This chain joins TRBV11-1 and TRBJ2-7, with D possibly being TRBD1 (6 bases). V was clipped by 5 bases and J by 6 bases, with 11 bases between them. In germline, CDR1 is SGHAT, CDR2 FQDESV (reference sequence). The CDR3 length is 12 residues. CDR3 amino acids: CASSTTGSEQYF. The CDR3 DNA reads TGTGCCAGCAGCACCACAGGGTCCGAGCAGTACTTC.